This TCR beta chain appears in the sequencing data of a study of T cell responses to AZD1222 COVID-19 vaccine. Clones were read by immunoSEQ multiplex PCR, and TCRdb kept only the in-frame ones, dropping some. The table has about 140,000 clones, roughly 88% seen once. Sample: peripheral blood, taken 28 days after the second AZD1222 dose. The clonotype was recovered from an adult who received the AZD1222 COVID-19 vaccine.

CDR3 amino acids: CASSSGLNYGYTF. CDR3 bases: TGTGCCAGCAGCTCAGGGTTGAACTATGGCTACACCTTC. The V call is TRBV11-2, the J call TRBJ1-2; tentative D call: TRBD1 (5 bases). Trimming shortened V by 4 bases and J by 2 bases, and 8 bases separated the two germline ends. This CDR3 contains 13 residues. CDR1 is SGHAT and CDR2 is FQNNGV in the germline V gene. The full variable domain, rest sourced from reference TRBV11-2 and TRBJ1-2, is EAGVAQSPRYKIIEKRQSVAFWCNPISGHATLYWYQQILGQGPKLLIQFQNNGVVDDSQLPKDRFSAERLKGVDSTLKIQPAKLEDSAVYLCASSSGLNYGYTFGSGTRLTVV.